This T cell receptor (beta chain) derives from a study of cytomegalovirus exposure and HLA in healthy donors. TCRdb keeps only in-frame clones here, not all; method: immunoSEQ multiplex PCR. The repertoire holds roughly 250,000 clones, with around 88% as singletons. CDR1 is SGHRS and CDR2 is YFSETQ in the germline V gene. After removal of 2 bases from V and 4 bases from J, the junction contained 7 bases not matched to a gene. The CDR3 length is 15 residues. The study's findings and limits: In vitro testing confirmed a few CMV-associated chains as specific for CMV antigens. Cytomegalovirus-associated status was assigned to about 150 TCR beta chains. TCR clusters originating in the first cohort tended to co-occur in the approximately 120 validation repertoires, according to a later analysis.

To note about this clone: Antigen unknown.

The donors formed part of the roughly 120-subject validation cohort, distinct from the roughly 670-subject first cohort. Specimen: PBMCs. This TCR was recovered from a woman between 25 and 40 years old in good health and CMV-seropositive. The chain joins TRBV5-1 to TRBJ2-3, with TRBD1 matching 7 bases. CDR3 in DNA: TGCGCCAGCAGCTTTAACAGGGGAGTCGCAGATACGCAGTATTTT. This translates into CASSFNRGVADTQYF.